This TCR beta chain was recorded in a study of lymphopenia after photon versus proton radiotherapy (dated by TCRdb to between 2017 and 2020). Background for the entire study: The immunological effects of photon versus proton radiation therapy were compared in patients with gastrointestinal tumors who developed high-grade lymphopenia. The cohort included roughly 20 patients with gastrointestinal tumors who developed lymphopenia after receiving either photon or proton therapy. The goal of the study was to characterize the differences between the two radiation modalities in how they affect the immune system. The study at large found these results: The survival association was assessed only in patients who died, and the authors presented better survival with proton therapy as a possibility rather than a demonstrated result. Once the lymphocyte count had reached its nadir, the repertoires of photon-treated patients showed oligoclonal expansion, particularly of CD8+ Temra cells, and this expansion drove the decline in diversity. Among patients across the cohort who died, overall survival time showed an inverse correlation with a larger post-nadir drop in TCR diversity. During treatment, patients who received proton therapy stayed relatively stable, whereas patients who received photon therapy lost naive T cells and TCR diversity and gained effector/memory populations.

Notes on this clone: Its antigen remains undetermined. Within one base of it there is no much larger clone, and no base qualities were kept.

The library was obtained by the immunoSEQ multiplex PCR assay. Deep sequencing of rearranged TCR beta loci, alongside multiparametric flow cytometry, was used to profile T cell repertoires. TCRdb re-hosts the immuneACCESS table, in-frame sequences only. Its copies lack some clones; in the studies checked, an unresolved V gene accounts for under half of them, and the cause for the rest is not known. The sample contains around 160,000 clones, approximately 91% of them found a single time. About 4.3% of the sample is taken by the ten largest. Inclusive of the bounding cysteine and phenylalanine, the CDR3 is 13 residues long. Only the CDR3 region is kept as DNA, spanning 39 bases read in frame from base 1. The germline ends are 9 bases apart after V is trimmed by 2 bases and J by 3 bases. CDR1 GTSNPN and CDR2 SVGIG were looked up in the germline V gene (reference sequence).

Here the chain combines TRBV30 and TRBJ2-3, with no confidently assigned D gene. The sequence came from a man aged 45-65 years with gastric cancer. The sequenced sample was peripheral blood, obtained from a patient treated with photon-based radiotherapy. The CDR3 region: CAWSRVATDTQYF. The nucleotide sequence reads as follows: TGTGCCTGGAGTAGAGTAGCTACAGATACGCAGTATTTT.